A selection of T cell receptor beta chains follows, all from one sample in a study of shared clonotypes between healthy human individuals. Clones were read by immunoSEQ multiplex PCR, and TCRdb kept only the in-frame ones, dropping some. The table lists around 2.1 million clones, nearly 97% of them singletons, with 0.1% to 0.15% in the top ten. Material: naive CD4+ T cells sorted from blood. These receptor sequences come from a man in his late teens or twenties in good health. Both conserved end residues are part of each CDR3. A D gene is named only where the DNA matches it firmly. Not every row has a clone size; where given, it reads once, few, many or a size class.

>TRBJ1-5|15|NA|NA|TRBV6-5
CASSQSSGLSQPQHF
TGTGCCAGCAGTCAAAGCTCAGGGCTCAGTCAGCCCCAGCATTTT
>TRBJ2-3|16|NA|NA|TRBV7-2
CASSLDPSGSTDTQYF
TGTGCCAGCAGCTTAGACCCGAGCGGCTCCACAGATACGCAGTATTTT
>TRBJ2-3|19|TRBD2|NA|TRBV2
CASSDGLARGGYYTDTQYF
TGTGCCAGCAGCGATGGACTAGCCCGGGGGGGCTATTACACAGATACGCAGTATTTT
>TRBJ1-4|13|TRBD1|NA|TRBV29-1
CSVRGQGAEKLFF
TGCAGCGTTCGGGGACAGGGGGCTGAAAAACTGTTTTTT
>TRBJ1-2|11|NA|once|TRBV2
CASRQGRGYTF
TGTGCCAGCAGGCAGGGCCGTGGCTACACCTTC
>TRBJ2-2|17|TRBD2|NA|TRBV7-7
CASSPQVAGGGTGELFF
TGTGCTAGCAGCCCCCAGGTAGCGGGAGGTGGGACCGGGGAGCTGTTTTTT
>TRBJ2-2|14|NA|NA|TRBV29-1
CSVVGTLNTGELFF
TGCAGCGTTGTTGGGACCCTGAACACCGGGGAGCTGTTTTTT
>TRBJ2-7|19|TRBD2|NA|TRBV7-8
CASSPKAGTSGTFGYEQYF
TGTGCCAGCAGCCCCAAGGCCGGGACTAGCGGGACGTTCGGCTACGAGCAGTACTTC
>TRBJ2-7|12|NA|NA|TRBV10-3
CAISLDLLEQYF
TGTGCCATCAGTTTGGACTTGCTAGAGCAGTACTTC
>TRBJ2-5|15|TRBD2|NA|TRBV5-4
CASSSSTSGAETQYF
TGTGCCAGCAGCTCCTCGACTAGCGGGGCGGAGACCCAGTACTTC
>TRBJ2-7|14|NA|NA|TRBV11-2
CASSVDSLSYEQYF
TGTGCCAGCAGCGTGGACAGCCTCTCCTACGAGCAGTACTTC
>TRBJ2-2|14|TRBD2|NA|TRBV27
CASTPQRESGELFF
TGTGCCAGCACCCCGCAGCGGGAGTCCGGGGAGCTGTTTTTT
>TRBJ2-1|13|TRBD2|NA|TRBV19
CATRDWTSGREFF
TGTGCCACCCGGGACTGGACGAGCGGGAGAGAGTTCTTC
>TRBJ1-4|15|NA|NA|TRBV27
CASSLSDSGGEKLFF
TGTGCCAGCAGTTTATCGGACTCCGGCGGGGAAAAACTGTTTTTT
>TRBJ1-1|14|NA|NA|TRBV5-4
CASSLGGGSTEAFF
TGTGCCAGCAGCTTGGGAGGGGGTAGCACTGAAGCTTTCTTT
>TRBJ2-5|14|TRBD1|NA|TRBV18
CASSSRGRQETQYF
TGTGCCAGCTCGTCAAGGGGGCGTCAAGAGACCCAGTACTTC
>TRBJ2-1|14|TRBD2|NA|TRBV4-2
CASSLAGVYNEQFF
TGTGCCAGCTCACTAGCGGGGGTATACAATGAGCAGTTCTTC
>TRBJ2-1|15|TRBD1|NA|TRBV25-1
CASSGQGLSYNEQFF
TGTGCCAGCAGTGGACAGGGTCTCTCCTACAATGAGCAGTTCTTC
>TRBJ1-1|14|NA|NA|TRBV9
CASSVDRADAEAFF
TGTGCCAGCAGCGTAGACAGGGCAGACGCTGAAGCTTTCTTT
>TRBJ2-5|16|TRBD2|NA|TRBV10-1
CASSDSGLGEGETQYF
TGCGCCAGCAGTGATTCGGGACTCGGGGAGGGAGAGACCCAGTACTTC
>TRBJ2-6|13|NA|NA|TRBV19
CASRGGGIRVLTF
TGTGCCAGTAGAGGAGGAGGGATTCGTGTCCTGACTTTC
>TRBJ1-5|13|NA|once|TRBV18
CASSPPQGQPQHF
TGTGCCAGCTCACCCCCCCAGGGTCAGCCCCAGCATTTT
>TRBJ2-4|13|NA|NA|TRBV6-1
CASSALAKNIQYF
TGTGCCAGCAGTGCTCTAGCCAAAAACATTCAGTACTTC
>TRBJ2-1|15|TRBD2|once|TRBV2
CASSFLAGGYNEQFF
TGTGCCAGCAGTTTTCTAGCGGGAGGGTACAATGAGCAGTTCTTC
>TRBJ2-7|14|NA|NA|TRBV6-6
CASTGTSLSYEQYF
TGTGCCAGCACAGGGACCTCCCTCTCCTACGAGCAGTACTTC
>TRBJ2-7|15|TRBD2|NA|TRBV6-1
CASSEMTSGSYEQYF
TGTGCCAGCAGTGAAATGACTAGCGGATCCTACGAGCAGTACTTC